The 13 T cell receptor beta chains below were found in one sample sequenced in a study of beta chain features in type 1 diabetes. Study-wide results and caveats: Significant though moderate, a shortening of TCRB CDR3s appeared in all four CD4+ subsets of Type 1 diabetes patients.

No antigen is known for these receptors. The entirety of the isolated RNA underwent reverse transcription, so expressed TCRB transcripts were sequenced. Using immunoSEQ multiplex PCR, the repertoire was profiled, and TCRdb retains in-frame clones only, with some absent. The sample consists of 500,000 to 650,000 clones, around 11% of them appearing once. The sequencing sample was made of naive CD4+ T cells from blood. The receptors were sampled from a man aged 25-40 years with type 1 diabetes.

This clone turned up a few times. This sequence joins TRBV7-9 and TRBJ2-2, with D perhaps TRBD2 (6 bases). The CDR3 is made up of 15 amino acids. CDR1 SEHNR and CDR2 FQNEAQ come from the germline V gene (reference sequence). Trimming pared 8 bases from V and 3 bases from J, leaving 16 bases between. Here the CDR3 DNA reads TGTGCCAGCCCACCCGGGAGAGAGGACACCGGGGAGCTGTTTTTT. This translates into CASPPGREDTGELFF.

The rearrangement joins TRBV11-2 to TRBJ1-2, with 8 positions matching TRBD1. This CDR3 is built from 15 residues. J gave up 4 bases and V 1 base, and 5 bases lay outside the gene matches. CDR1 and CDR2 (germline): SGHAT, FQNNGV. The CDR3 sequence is CASSLVGDRSYGYTF. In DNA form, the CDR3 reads TGTGCCAGCAGCTTAGTAGGGGACAGGTCCTATGGCTACACCTTC.

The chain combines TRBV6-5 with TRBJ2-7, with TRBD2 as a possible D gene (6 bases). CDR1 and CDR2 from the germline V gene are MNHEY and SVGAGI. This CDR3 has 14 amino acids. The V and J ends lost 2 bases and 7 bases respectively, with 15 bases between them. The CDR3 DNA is TGTGCCAGCAGTTACCTCGTCGGGGGATATGAGCAGTACTTC. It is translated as CASSYLVGGYEQYF.

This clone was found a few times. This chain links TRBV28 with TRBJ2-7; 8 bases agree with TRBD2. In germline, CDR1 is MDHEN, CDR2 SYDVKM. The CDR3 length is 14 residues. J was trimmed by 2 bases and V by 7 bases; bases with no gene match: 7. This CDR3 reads CASTTGLVTYEQYF. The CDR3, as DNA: TGTGCCAGCACCACGGGACTAGTTACCTACGAGCAGTACTTC.

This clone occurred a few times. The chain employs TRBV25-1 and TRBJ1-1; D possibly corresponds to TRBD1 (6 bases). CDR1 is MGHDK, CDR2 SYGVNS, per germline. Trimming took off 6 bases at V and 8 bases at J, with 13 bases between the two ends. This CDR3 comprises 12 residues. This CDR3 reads CASSRNRAEAFF. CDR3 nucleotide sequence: TGTGCCAGCAGCCGGAACAGGGCCGAAGCTTTCTTT.

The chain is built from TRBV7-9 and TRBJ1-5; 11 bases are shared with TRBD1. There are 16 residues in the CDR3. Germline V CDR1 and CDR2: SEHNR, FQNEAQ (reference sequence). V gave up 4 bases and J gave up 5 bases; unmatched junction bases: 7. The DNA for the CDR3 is TGTGCCAGCAGCTCAGGACAGGGGGCGCTTTATCAGCCCCAGCATTTT. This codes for CASSSGQGALYQPQHF.

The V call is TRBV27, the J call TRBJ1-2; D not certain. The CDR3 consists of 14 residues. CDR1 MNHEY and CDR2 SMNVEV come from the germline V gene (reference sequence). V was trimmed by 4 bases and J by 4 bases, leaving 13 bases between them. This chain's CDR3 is CASSSQDGGYGYTF. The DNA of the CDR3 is TGTGCCAGCAGTTCCCAAGATGGTGGCTATGGCTACACCTTC.

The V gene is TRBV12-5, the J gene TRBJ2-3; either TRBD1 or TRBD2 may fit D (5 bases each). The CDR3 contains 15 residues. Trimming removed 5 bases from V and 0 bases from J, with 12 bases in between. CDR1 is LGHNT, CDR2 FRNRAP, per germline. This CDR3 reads CASGPTGDSTDTQYF. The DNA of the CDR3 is TGTGCTAGTGGTCCGACTGGGGACAGCACAGATACGCAGTATTTT.

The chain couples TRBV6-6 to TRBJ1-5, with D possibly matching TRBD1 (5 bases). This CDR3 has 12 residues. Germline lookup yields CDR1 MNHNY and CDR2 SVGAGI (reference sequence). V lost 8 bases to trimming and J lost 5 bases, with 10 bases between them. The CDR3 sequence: CASDSGYQPQHF. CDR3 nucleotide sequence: TGTGCCAGCGACTCAGGGTATCAGCCCCAGCATTTT.

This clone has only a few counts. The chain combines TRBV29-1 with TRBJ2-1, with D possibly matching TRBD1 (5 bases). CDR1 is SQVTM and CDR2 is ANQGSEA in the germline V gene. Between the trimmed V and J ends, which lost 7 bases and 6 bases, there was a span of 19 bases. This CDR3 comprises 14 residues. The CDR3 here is CSAARAESPNEQFF. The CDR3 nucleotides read TGCAGCGCCGCCAGGGCCGAGTCCCCCAATGAGCAGTTCTTC.

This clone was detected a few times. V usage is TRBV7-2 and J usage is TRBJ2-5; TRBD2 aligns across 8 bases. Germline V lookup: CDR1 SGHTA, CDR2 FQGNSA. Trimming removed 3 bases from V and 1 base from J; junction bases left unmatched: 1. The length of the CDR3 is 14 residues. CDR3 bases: TGTGCCAGCAGCTTCAGCGGGAGCCAAGAGACCCAGTACTTC. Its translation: CASSFSGSQETQYF.

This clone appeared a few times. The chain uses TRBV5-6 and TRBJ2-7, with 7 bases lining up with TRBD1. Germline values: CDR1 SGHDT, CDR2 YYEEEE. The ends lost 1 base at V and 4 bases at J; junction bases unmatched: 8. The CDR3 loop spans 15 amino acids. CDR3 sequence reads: CASSLPGTEPYEQYF. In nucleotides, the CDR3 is TGTGCCAGCAGCTTGCCCGGGACAGAGCCTTACGAGCAGTACTTC.

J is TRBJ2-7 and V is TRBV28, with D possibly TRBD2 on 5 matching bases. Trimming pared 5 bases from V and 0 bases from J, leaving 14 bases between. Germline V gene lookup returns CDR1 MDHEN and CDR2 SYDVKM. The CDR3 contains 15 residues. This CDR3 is CASSIPGFSSYEQYF. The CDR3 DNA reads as TGTGCCAGCAGTATCCCGGGGTTTAGCTCCTACGAGCAGTACTTC.